The rows below give T cell receptor beta chains drawn from one sample of a study of blood T cells in healthy people across ages. TCRdb reprocessed the 5' RACE reads with MiXCR, giving one entry per CDR3 protein. The data contain around 800,000 distinct CDR3 sequences, 53% of them seen just once; the ten biggest clones take up approximately 40%. Sequencing was carried out using blood. Receptor source: a man older than 75 in good health. CDR3s include the opening cysteine and the closing phenylalanine or tryptophan. Fields, in order: V gene, J gene, clone size, D gene, CDR3 protein, CDR3 DNA. A D gene is named only where the DNA matches it firmly. Not all rows give a size; the values are once, few, many and, for expanded clones, a class.

TRBV7-2	TRBJ1-5	few	TRBD1	CASSVGQGGNQPQHF	TGTGCCAGCAGCGTCGGTCAGGGGGGCAATCAGCCCCAGCATTTT
TRBV7-2	TRBJ2-7	-	-	CASSLDGTLSYEQYF	TGTGCCAGCAGCTTAGATGGGACCCTCTCCTACGAGCAGTACTTC
TRBV29-1	TRBJ2-2	-	TRBD2	CSVEGGTSGGNTGELFF	TGCAGCGTTGAAGGAGGGACTAGCGGGGGGAACACCGGGGAGCTGTTTTTT
TRBV28	TRBJ2-2	once	TRBD1	CASRTRTGANTGELFF	TGTGCCAGCAGAACAAGGACAGGGGCAAACACCGGGGAGCTGTTTTTT
TRBV6-4	TRBJ1-2	-	-	CASSDGGNGYTF	TGTGCCAGCAGTGACGGGGGAAATGGCTACACCTTC
TRBV5-1	TRBJ2-7	-	TRBD2	CASSLQAGGPNEQYF	TGCGCCAGCAGCCTCCAAGCGGGAGGGCCTAACGAGCAGTACTTC
TRBV2	TRBJ2-3	-	-	CASSPGTLQDTQYF	TGTGCCAGCAGCCCCGGGACCTTACAAGATACGCAGTATTTT
TRBV6-1	TRBJ1-2	few	-	CASSESGTLSNYGYTF	TGTGCCAGCAGTGAGAGTGGGACTCTCTCTAACTATGGCTACACCTTC
TRBV20-1	TRBJ2-1	-	-	CSARDSGSYNEQFF	TGCAGTGCTAGAGATAGCGGCTCCTACAATGAGCAGTTCTTC
TRBV20-1	TRBJ1-5	-	-	CSARGGGLNQPQHF	TGCAGTGCTCGCGGAGGCGGGCTCAATCAGCCCCAGCATTTT
TRBV2	TRBJ2-1	-	-	CASSEEGAGGPYNEQFF	TGTGCCAGCAGTGAGGAGGGGGCGGGAGGACCCTACAATGAGCAGTTCTTC
TRBV27	TRBJ2-7	-	TRBD2	CASSLKREWYEQYF	TGTGCCAGCAGTTTAAAGCGGGAGTGGTACGAGCAGTACTTC
TRBV5-4	TRBJ2-5	-	TRBD2	CASSLGLAVYQETQYF	TGTGCCAGCAGCTTGGGTCTAGCGGTCTACCAAGAGACCCAGTACTTC
TRBV11-1	TRBJ1-4	few	-	CASSSGLGKLFF	TGTGCCAGCAGCTCGGGACTCGGAAAACTGTTTTTT
TRBV12-3/TRBV12-4	TRBJ2-7	few	-	CASSLYGGGVEQYF	TGTGCCAGCAGCCTTTACGGGGGAGGAGTCGAGCAGTACTTC
TRBV7-3	TRBJ2-5	-	-	CASSHHSGLRGNEQYF	TGTGCCAGCAGCCACCACTCGGGACTTAGAGGCAATGAGCAGTACTTC
TRBV20-1	TRBJ1-6	-	-	CSAESPSQSLNSPLHF	TGCAGTGCTGAATCCCCTTCCCAGAGCCTTAATTCACCCCTCCACTTT
TRBV5-1	TRBJ2-1	-	TRBD2	CASSSSNSLSGRRDEQFF	TGCGCCAGCAGCTCGTCAAATTCCCTTAGCGGGAGGAGGGATGAGCAGTTCTTC
TRBV6-5	TRBJ2-3	-	-	CASSYPGQGGLLTQYF	TGTGCCAGCAGTTACCCCGGGCAGGGGGGACTACTTACGCAGTATTTT
TRBV7-9	TRBJ2-4	-	TRBD1	CASSLELGTGSLAKNIQYF	TGTGCCAGCAGCTTAGAGCTCGGGACAGGCAGTCTAGCCAAAAACATTCAGTACTTC
TRBV3-1	TRBJ2-3	few	-	CASSQGGSGDTQYF	TGTGCCAGCAGCCAAGGAGGAAGTGGGGATACGCAGTATTTT
TRBV5-1	TRBJ2-7	-	TRBD1	CASSSGQAAREQYF	TGCGCCAGCAGCTCAGGACAGGCGGCGCGGGAGCAGTACTTC
TRBV7-9	TRBJ2-5	few	-	CASSLEGSRGETQYF	TGTGCCAGCAGCTTAGAAGGGTCCCGAGGGGAGACCCAGTACTTC
TRBV6-1	TRBJ2-5	-	-	CASSTPTGRVETQYF	TGTGCCAGCAGTACTCCGACAGGGAGGGTCGAGACCCAGTACTTC
TRBV5-1	TRBJ1-2	-	TRBD1	CASSAATGNEGYTF	TGCGCCAGCAGCGCAGCGACAGGGAATGAAGGCTACACCTTC
TRBV7-9	TRBJ1-2	-	-	CASSLEGLLNHGYTF	TGTGCCAGCAGCTTAGAGGGACTACTTAACCATGGCTACACCTTC
TRBV6-2/TRBV6-3	TRBJ2-3	-	TRBD1	CASSVNRDRRMYTDTQYF	TGTGCCAGCAGTGTTAACCGGGACAGGAGAATGTACACAGATACGCAGTATTTT
TRBV7-9	TRBJ2-7	-	-	CASSSQAGQYF	TGTGCCAGCAGCTCCCAAGCTGGGCAGTACTTC
TRBV7-2	TRBJ2-7	once	-	CASSPGSLGLSYEQYF	TGTGCCAGCAGCCCCGGAAGTCTGGGACTGTCCTACGAGCAGTACTTC
TRBV12-3/TRBV12-4	TRBJ2-5	-	TRBD1	CASSPRTKQGNEQYF	TGTGCCAGCAGTCCCAGGACAAAACAGGGGAATGAGCAGTACTTC
TRBV20-1	TRBJ2-7	-	TRBD1	CSAPDRGHEQYF	TGCAGTGCTCCGGACAGGGGCCACGAGCAGTACTTC
TRBV5-1	TRBJ2-5	-	TRBD2	CASSLVPLAGAYNEQYF	TGCGCCAGCAGCTTGGTTCCCCTAGCGGGAGCCTACAATGAGCAGTACTTC
TRBV28	TRBJ2-2	-	-	CASSLVTANTGELFF	TGTGCCAGCAGTTTGGTGACAGCGAACACCGGGGAGCTGTTTTTT
TRBV2	TRBJ2-5	-	-	CASSRTRLQETQYF	TGTGCCAGCAGTCGGACAAGGCTGCAGGAGACCCAGTACTTC
TRBV10-3	TRBJ2-5	-	TRBD1	CAISRDRGWETQYF	TGTGCCATCAGCCGGGACAGGGGATGGGAGACCCAGTACTTC
TRBV20-1	TRBJ1-2	once	-	CSARLSRDFFYGYTF	TGCAGTGCTAGGCTATCCCGGGACTTCTTCTATGGCTACACCTTC
TRBV12-3/TRBV12-4	TRBJ2-1	-	-	CASSFGGSSYEQFF	TGTGCCAGCAGTTTTGGCGGTAGCTCCTACGAGCAGTTCTTC
TRBV5-1	TRBJ2-1	-	-	CASSLGTAGAYLNEQFF	TGCGCCAGCAGCTTGGGAACGGCAGGGGCGTATCTCAATGAGCAGTTCTTC
TRBV29-1	TRBJ1-1	-	-	CSGTLGVGIEAFF	TGCAGCGGCACCCTGGGTGTGGGCATTGAAGCTTTCTTT
TRBV29-1	TRBJ2-5	few	-	CSVEVGQETQYF	TGCAGCGTTGAAGTAGGACAAGAGACCCAGTACTTC
TRBV5-1	TRBJ2-7	few	TRBD2	CASSRGSSGSLRPYEQYF	TGCGCCAGCAGCCGCGGGTCTAGCGGGAGTTTAAGACCCTACGAGCAGTACTTC
TRBV24-1	TRBJ2-1	-	-	CATSDFFADSYNEQFF	TGTGCCACCAGTGATTTTTTTGCGGACTCCTACAATGAGCAGTTCTTC
TRBV12-3/TRBV12-4	TRBJ1-5	-	-	CASSRGQVAPQHF	TGTGCCAGCAGCAGAGGTCAGGTCGCCCCCCAGCATTTT
TRBV20-1	TRBJ2-1	-	-	CSASRLPYNEQFF	TGCAGCGCGAGTCGGCTTCCCTACAATGAGCAGTTCTTC
TRBV20-1	TRBJ2-3	-	TRBD1	CSAPGQGAQGGTDTQYF	TGCAGTGCTCCTGGACAGGGGGCGCAGGGAGGCACAGATACGCAGTATTTT
TRBV28	TRBJ2-5	-	TRBD2	CASSLYTSGSLRKTQYF	TGTGCCAGCAGTTTATATACTAGCGGGAGCCTCAGAAAGACCCAGTACTTC
TRBV27	TRBJ1-6	-	TRBD1	CASSLTGTAYNSPLHF	TGTGCCAGCAGTTTAACCGGGACAGCCTATAATTCACCCCTCCACTTT
TRBV28	TRBJ2-5	-	TRBD2	CASSLFSGGALVQETQYF	TGTGCCAGCAGTTTATTTAGCGGGGGGGCCTTAGTCCAAGAGACCCAGTACTTC
TRBV7-9	TRBJ2-7	-	TRBD1	CASSLGQVFPYEQYF	TGTGCCAGCAGCTTGGGACAGGTTTTCCCTTACGAGCAGTACTTC
TRBV6-4	TRBJ1-1	-	TRBD1	CASSDSRTGHTEAFF	TGTGCCAGCAGTGACTCCCGGACAGGCCACACTGAAGCTTTCTTT
TRBV4-2	TRBJ2-1	-	-	CASSHLRSPYNEQFF	TGTGCCAGCAGCCACCTCCGGAGTCCCTACAATGAGCAGTTCTTC
TRBV20-1	TRBJ2-1	-	TRBD2	CSADSPRTSLDEQFF	TGCAGTGCTGACAGTCCCCGGACTAGTCTAGATGAGCAGTTCTTC
TRBV20-1	TRBJ2-7	-	TRBD1	CSAPLTDRADEQYF	TGCAGTGCTCCCTTAACGGACAGGGCCGACGAGCAGTACTTC
TRBV5-1	TRBJ2-7	-	-	CASSLGESEQYF	TGCGCCAGCAGCTTGGGTGAGAGCGAGCAGTACTTC
TRBV6-5	TRBJ2-1	once	TRBD2	CASSPTSGKDEQFF	TGTGCCAGCAGCCCGACTAGCGGGAAGGATGAGCAGTTCTTC
TRBV3-1	TRBJ2-7	many	-	CASSPGVYEQYF	TGTGCCAGCAGTCCGGGGGTCTACGAGCAGTACTTC
TRBV2	TRBJ2-7	-	-	CVSSDAAYEQYF	TGTGTCAGCAGTGATGCGGCCTACGAGCAGTACTTC
TRBV20-1	TRBJ1-2	-	TRBD1	CSASPPQGAGGYTF	TGCAGTGCTAGTCCCCCGCAGGGGGCGGGTGGCTACACCTTC
TRBV7-2	TRBJ2-1	-	TRBD2	CASSSPETSGSLEQFF	TGTGCCAGCAGCTCCCCGGAGACTAGCGGGAGCCTTGAGCAGTTCTTC